These 2 T cell receptor beta chains were all obtained from the same sample, sequenced in a study of T-cell reconstitution after alpha-beta-depleted transplantation in children. Findings and caveats of the study: The main origin of T-cell counts and diversity one year after transplant was newly produced T cells.

Using unique molecular identifiers, the investigators prepared the TCRbeta library. TCRdb reprocessed the PCR reads with MiXCR, giving one entry per CDR3 protein. Of about 300,000 distinct CDR3 sequences in the sample, about 7.3% were seen once. The antigens of these receptors remain unknown. Specimen: peripheral blood, collected 360 days after TCRalphabeta/CD19-depleted stem cell transplant. These receptors all stem from a female patient aged 2-9 years who had a stem cell transplant for Fanconi anemia, so the T cells may come from the graft donor.

This sequence joins TRBV18 and TRBJ2-5; maybe TRBD1 (5 bases). CDR1 KGHSH and CDR2 LQKENI come from the germline V gene. This CDR3 has 17 amino acids. V shed 0 bases and J shed 1 base, with 15 bases lying between them. In nucleotides, the CDR3 is TGTGCCAGCTCACCACCTTCTCCAGGGATGGGCCAAGAGACCCAGTACTTC. Translating gives CASSPPSPGMGQETQYF.

The sample holds a few counts of this clonotype. This chain joins TRBV19 and TRBJ1-2, with 10 positions matching TRBD1. Looked up from germline, CDR1 is LNHDA and CDR2 is SQIVND (reference sequence). Unmatched junction bases numbered 12, after V lost 3 bases and J lost 5 bases. This CDR3 contains 17 residues. CDR3 residues: CASSMGSFGQGVYGYTF. The CDR3 region has the DNA TGTGCCAGTAGTATGGGATCCTTCGGACAGGGGGTTTATGGCTACACCTTC.